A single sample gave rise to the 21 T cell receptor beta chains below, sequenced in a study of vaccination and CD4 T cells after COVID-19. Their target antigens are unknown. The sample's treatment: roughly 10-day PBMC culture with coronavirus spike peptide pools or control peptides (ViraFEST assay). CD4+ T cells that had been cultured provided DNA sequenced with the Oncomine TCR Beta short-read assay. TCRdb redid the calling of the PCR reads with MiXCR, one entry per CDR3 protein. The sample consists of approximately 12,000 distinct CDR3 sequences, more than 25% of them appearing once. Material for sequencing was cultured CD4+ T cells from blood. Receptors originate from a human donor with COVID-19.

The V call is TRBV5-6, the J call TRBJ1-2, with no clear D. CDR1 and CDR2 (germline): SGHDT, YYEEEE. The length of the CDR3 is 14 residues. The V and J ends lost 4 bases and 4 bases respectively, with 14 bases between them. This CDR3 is CASSVRLQFYGYTF. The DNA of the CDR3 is TGTGCCAGCAGCGTGAGACTACAGTTCTATGGCTACACCTTC.

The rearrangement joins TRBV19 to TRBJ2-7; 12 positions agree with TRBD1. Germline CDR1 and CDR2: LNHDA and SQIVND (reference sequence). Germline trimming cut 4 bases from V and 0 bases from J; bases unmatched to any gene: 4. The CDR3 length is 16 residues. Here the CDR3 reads CASSTPGQGASYEQYF. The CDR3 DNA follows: TGTGCCAGTAGTACCCCGGGACAGGGGGCCTCCTACGAGCAGTACTTC.

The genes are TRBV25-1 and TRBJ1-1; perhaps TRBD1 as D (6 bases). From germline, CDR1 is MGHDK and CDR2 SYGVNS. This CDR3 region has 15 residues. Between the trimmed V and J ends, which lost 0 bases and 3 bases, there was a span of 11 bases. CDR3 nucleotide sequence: TGTGCCAGCAGTGAATATACGGGGGCCTACACTGAAGCTTTCTTT. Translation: CASSEYTGAYTEAFF.

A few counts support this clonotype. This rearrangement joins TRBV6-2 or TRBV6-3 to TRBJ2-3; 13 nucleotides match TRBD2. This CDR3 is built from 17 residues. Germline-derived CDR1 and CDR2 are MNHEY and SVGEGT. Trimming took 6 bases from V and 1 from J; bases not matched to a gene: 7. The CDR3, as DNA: TGTGCCAGCAGCCGAACTAGCGGGGGGGTTCGCACAGATACGCAGTATTTT. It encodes CASSRTSGGVRTDTQYF.

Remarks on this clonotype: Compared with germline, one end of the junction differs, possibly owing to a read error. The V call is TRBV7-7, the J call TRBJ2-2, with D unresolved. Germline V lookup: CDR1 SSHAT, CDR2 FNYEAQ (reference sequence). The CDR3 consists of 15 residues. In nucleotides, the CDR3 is TGTGCTAGCAGCTTAGATGTATCGAACACCGGGGAGCTGTTTTTT. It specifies CASSLDVSNTGELFF. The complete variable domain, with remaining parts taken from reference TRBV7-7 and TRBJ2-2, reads GAGVSQSPRYKVTKRGQDVTLRCDPISSHATLYWYQQALGQGPEFLTYFNYEAQPDKSGLPSDRFSAERPEGSISTLTIQRTEQRDSAMYRCASSLDVSNTGELFFGEGSRLTVL.

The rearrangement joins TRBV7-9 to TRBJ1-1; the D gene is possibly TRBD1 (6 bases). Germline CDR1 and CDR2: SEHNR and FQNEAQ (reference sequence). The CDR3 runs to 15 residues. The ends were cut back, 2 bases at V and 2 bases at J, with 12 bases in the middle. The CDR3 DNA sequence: TGTGCCAGCAGCTTAAGTCGGGGGGCCAACACTGAAGCTTTCTTT. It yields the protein CASSLSRGANTEAFF.

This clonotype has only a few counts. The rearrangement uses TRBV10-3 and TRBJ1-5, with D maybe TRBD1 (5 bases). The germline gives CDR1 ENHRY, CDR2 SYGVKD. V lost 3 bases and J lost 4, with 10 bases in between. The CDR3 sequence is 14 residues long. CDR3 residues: CAISDAGKNQPQHF. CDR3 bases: TGTGCCATCAGTGACGCAGGGAAGAATCAGCCCCAGCATTTT.

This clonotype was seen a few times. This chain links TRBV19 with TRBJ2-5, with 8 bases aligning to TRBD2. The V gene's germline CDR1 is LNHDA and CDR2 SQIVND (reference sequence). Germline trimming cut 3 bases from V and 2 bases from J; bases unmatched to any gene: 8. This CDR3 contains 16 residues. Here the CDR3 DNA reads TGTGCCAGTAGTATCATAGCGGGCGGGGGGCAAGAGACCCAGTACTTC. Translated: CASSIIAGGGQETQYF.

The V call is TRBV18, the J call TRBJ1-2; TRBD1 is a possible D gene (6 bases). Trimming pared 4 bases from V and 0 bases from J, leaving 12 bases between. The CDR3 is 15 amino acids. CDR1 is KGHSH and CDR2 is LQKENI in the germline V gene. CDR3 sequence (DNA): TGTGCCAGCTCACTTGACAGGCCAGCTAACTATGGCTACACCTTC. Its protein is CASSLDRPANYGYTF.

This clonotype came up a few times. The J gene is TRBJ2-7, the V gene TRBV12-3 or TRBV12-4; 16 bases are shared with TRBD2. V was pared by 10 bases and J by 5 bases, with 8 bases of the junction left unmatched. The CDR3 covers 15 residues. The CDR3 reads CATTGTSGGDHEQYF. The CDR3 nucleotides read TGTGCCACCACCGGGACTAGCGGGGGGGACCACGAGCAGTACTTC.

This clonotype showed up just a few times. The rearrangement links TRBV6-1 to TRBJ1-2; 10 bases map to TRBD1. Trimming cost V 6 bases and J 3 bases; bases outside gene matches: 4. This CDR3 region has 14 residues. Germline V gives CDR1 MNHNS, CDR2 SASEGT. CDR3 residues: CASRPTGGDYGYTF. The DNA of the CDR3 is TGTGCCAGCAGGCCGACAGGGGGCGACTATGGCTACACCTTC.

CDR3 protein: CASGLEDPTDTQYF. CDR3 DNA sequence: TGTGCTAGTGGTTTAGAGGACCCGACAGATACGCAGTATTTT. The chain combines TRBV12-5 with TRBJ2-3; D is undetermined. The CDR3 has 14 residues. Per germline, CDR1 LGHNT and CDR2 FRNRAP. V dropped 3 bases and J dropped 3 bases, with 10 bases sitting between them.

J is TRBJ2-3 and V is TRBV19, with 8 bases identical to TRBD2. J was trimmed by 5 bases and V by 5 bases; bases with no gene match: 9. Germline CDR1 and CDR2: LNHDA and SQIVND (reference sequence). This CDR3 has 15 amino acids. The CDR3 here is CASSPRGLGGDTQYF. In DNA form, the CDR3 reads TGTGCCAGTAGTCCTCGGGGACTAGGCGGAGATACGCAGTATTTT.

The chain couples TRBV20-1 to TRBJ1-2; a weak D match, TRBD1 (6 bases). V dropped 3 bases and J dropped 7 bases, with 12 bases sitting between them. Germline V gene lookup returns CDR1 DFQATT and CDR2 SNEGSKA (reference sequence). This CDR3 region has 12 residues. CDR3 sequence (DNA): TGCAGTGCTAGGGCCAGGGGAGGTGGCTACACCTTC. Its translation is CSARARGGGYTF.

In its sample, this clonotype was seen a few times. The CDR3 DNA sequence: TGTGCCATCAGTGAGTCACAAGGTAACCACAATGAGCAGTTCTTC. Protein product: CAISESQGNHNEQFF. The V gene is TRBV10-3, the J gene TRBJ2-1, with D hard to call. Germline CDR1 ENHRY, CDR2 SYGVKD. The CDR3 is made up of 15 amino acids. Trimming stripped 0 bases from V and 5 bases from J, with 11 bases between.

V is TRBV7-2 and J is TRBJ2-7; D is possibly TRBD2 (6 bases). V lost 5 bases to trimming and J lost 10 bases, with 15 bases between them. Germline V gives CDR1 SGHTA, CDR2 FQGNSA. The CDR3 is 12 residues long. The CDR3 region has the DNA TGTGCCAGCAGCACCCGGGACTTTATCCAGTACTTC. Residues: CASSTRDFIQYF.

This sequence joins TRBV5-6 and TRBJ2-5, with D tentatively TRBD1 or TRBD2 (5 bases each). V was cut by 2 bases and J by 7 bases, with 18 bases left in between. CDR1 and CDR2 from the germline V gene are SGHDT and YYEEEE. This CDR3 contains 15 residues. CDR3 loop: CASSLISRDGGTQYF. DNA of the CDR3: TGTGCCAGCAGCTTAATTTCCCGGGACGGCGGGACCCAGTACTTC.

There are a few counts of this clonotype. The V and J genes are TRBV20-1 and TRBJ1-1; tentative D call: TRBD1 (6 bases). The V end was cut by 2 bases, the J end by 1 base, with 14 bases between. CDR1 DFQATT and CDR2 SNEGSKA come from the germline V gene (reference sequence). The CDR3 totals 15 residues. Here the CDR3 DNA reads TGCAGTGCTAGATTGTCCGGGACACAGAACACTGAAGCTTTCTTT. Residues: CSARLSGTQNTEAFF.

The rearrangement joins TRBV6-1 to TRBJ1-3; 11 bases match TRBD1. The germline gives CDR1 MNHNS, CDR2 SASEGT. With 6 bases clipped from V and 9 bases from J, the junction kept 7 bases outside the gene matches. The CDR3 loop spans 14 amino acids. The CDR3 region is CASSAPGTGGTIYF. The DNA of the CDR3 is TGTGCCAGCAGCGCCCCGGGGACAGGGGGCACCATATATTTT.

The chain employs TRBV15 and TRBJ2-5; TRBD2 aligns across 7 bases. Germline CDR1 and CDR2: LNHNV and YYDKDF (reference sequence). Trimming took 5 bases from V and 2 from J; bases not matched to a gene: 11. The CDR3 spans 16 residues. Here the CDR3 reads CATSPWLAEQQETQYF. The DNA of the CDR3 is TGTGCCACCAGCCCCTGGCTAGCGGAGCAACAAGAGACCCAGTACTTC. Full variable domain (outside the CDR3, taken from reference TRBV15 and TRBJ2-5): DAMVIQNPRYQVTQFGKPVTLSCSQTLNHNVMYWYQQKSSQAPKLLFHYYDKDFNNEADTPDNFQSRRPNTSFCFLDIRSPGLGDTAMYLCATSPWLAEQQETQYFGPGTRLLVL.

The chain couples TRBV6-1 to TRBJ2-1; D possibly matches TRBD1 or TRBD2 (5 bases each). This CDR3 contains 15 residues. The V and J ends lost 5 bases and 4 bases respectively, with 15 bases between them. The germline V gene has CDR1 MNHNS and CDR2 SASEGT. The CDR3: CASSTDSGTYNEQFF. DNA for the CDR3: TGTGCCAGCAGTACCGACTCCGGGACGTACAATGAGCAGTTCTTC.